These 14 T cell receptor beta chains were sequenced from one sample in a study of shared clonotypes between healthy human individuals. Assay: immunoSEQ multiplex PCR; the TCRdb copy retains only in-frame clones and omits some. Altogether about 520,000 clones are present, around four fifths being singletons, with the ten largest covering about 12%. The sequenced material came from PBMCs. The receptor set was obtained from a woman aged 40 to 50 in good health. Some clones in this sample may be carry-over from other donors' samples.

The J gene is TRBJ1-2, the V gene TRBV7-9; tentatively, D is TRBD1 (5 bases). The germline CDR1 and CDR2 sequences are SEHNR and FQNEAQ (reference sequence). There are 14 residues in the CDR3. The V end lost 5 bases, the J end lost 5 bases, and 15 bases lay between the germline ends. The CDR3 region is CASSHLRGGYGYTF. CDR3 coding DNA: TGTGCCAGCAGCCACTTGCGGGGGGGTTATGGCTACACCTTC.

On this clone: This likely stems from a read error, as it lies one base from a far larger clone. The rearrangement joins TRBV2 to TRBJ2-7; D ambiguous. Germline values: CDR1 SNHLY, CDR2 FYNNEI. CDR3 length equals 12 residues. Here the CDR3 DNA reads TGTGCCGGCAGTGCCACGGCCTACGAGCAGTACTTC. Amino acid sequence: CAGSATAYEQYF.

The CDR3 here is CASSRVSRGQPQHF. CDR3 bases: TGTGCCAGCAGCCGAGTCTCGCGCGGTCAGCCCCAGCATTTT. The chain carries TRBV7-6 and TRBJ1-5; D is undetermined. The V gene's germline CDR1 is SGHVS and CDR2 FNYEAQ. V was cut by 5 bases and J by 6 bases, with 14 bases left in between. The CDR3 has 14 residues.

This clone was observed once. V gene TRBV19 combines with J gene TRBJ2-3; weak D call: TRBD2 (7 bases). V was trimmed by 6 bases and J by 6 bases, leaving 13 bases between them. The CDR3 spans 13 residues. CDR1 and CDR2 from the germline V gene are LNHDA and SQIVND (reference sequence). The CDR3 spells CASSVGGADTQYF. The CDR3 nucleotides read TGTGCCAGTAGCGTAGGGGGGGCGGATACGCAGTATTTT.

V and J are TRBV18 and TRBJ2-1; 11 bases agree with TRBD2. The junction had 6 bases not matched to a gene; V was cut back by 3 bases and J by 5 bases. Germline-derived CDR1 and CDR2 are KGHSH and LQKENI. This CDR3 has 16 residues. This CDR3 reads CASSPAGTSGNNEQFF. As DNA, the CDR3 is TGTGCCAGCTCACCCGCCGGGACTAGCGGAAACAATGAGCAGTTCTTC.

This chain connects TRBV10-3 to TRBJ2-7; D gene ambiguous. The germline V gene has CDR1 ENHRY and CDR2 SYGVKD. V was trimmed by 6 bases and J by 4 bases, leaving 7 bases between them. The CDR3 contains 11 residues. The CDR3 region is CAIRVGYEQYF. Written as DNA, the CDR3 is TGTGCCATCAGGGTTGGGTACGAGCAGTACTTC.

The chain couples TRBV28 to TRBJ2-1; D is perhaps TRBD2 (5 bases). The CDR3 is 13 amino acids. CDR1 MDHEN and CDR2 SYDVKM come from the germline V gene. V dropped 8 bases and J dropped 11 bases, with 19 bases sitting between them. The CDR3 DNA reads as TGTGCCAGCGGGCGCGAAAGCGGCTACCAGCAGTTCTTC. Translated: CASGRESGYQQFF.

The J gene is TRBJ2-7, the V gene TRBV5-1, with 7 bases identical to TRBD2. With V trimmed by 0 bases and J by 5 bases, 5 bases remained unmatched. The germline V gene has CDR1 SGHRS and CDR2 YFSETQ. The CDR3 extends over 14 amino acids. Here the CDR3 reads CASSLDGRFDEQYF. The CDR3 nucleotides read TGCGCCAGCAGCTTGGACGGGAGGTTCGACGAGCAGTACTTC. The variable domain in full, completed from reference TRBV5-1 and TRBJ2-7, reads KAGVTQTPRYLIKTRGQQVTLSCSPISGHRSVSWYQQTPGQGLQFLFEYFSETQRNKGNFPGRFSGRQFSNSRSEMNVSTLELGDSALYLCASSLDGRFDEQYFGPGTRLTVT.

V and J are TRBV13 and TRBJ2-5; D call uncertain. CDR1 is PRHDT, CDR2 FYEKMQ, per germline (reference sequence). Trimming took 2 bases from V and 5 from J, leaving 9 bases between them. CDR3 length: 13 amino acids. The CDR3 DNA reads TGTGCCAGCAGCTTAAGAGGTTTGGAGACCCAGTACTTC. Amino acids: CASSLRGLETQYF.

The chain carries TRBV6-5 and TRBJ2-7, with 7 bases identical to TRBD1. CDR1 and CDR2 (germline): MNHEY, SVGAGI. Trimming took 6 bases from V and 1 from J; bases not matched to a gene: 9. The CDR3 has 15 residues. CDR3 sequence: CASSRGQRLSYEQYF. The CDR3 DNA sequence: TGTGCCAGCAGCCGGGGACAGAGGCTTTCCTACGAGCAGTACTTC.

This chain's CDR3 is CAIGTVIGRTDTQYF. CDR3 bases: TGTGCCATCGGGACAGTGATAGGGCGCACAGATACGCAGTATTTT. The chain combines TRBV10-3 with TRBJ2-3, with 7 bases identical to TRBD1. V trimming: 8 bases; J trimming: 1 base; junction bases outside the gene matches: 9. From germline, CDR1 is ENHRY and CDR2 SYGVKD. The CDR3 sequence is 15 residues long.

The chain has TRBV19 and TRBJ2-6, with D maybe TRBD2 (6 bases). V was trimmed by 5 bases and J by 2 bases, leaving 13 bases between them. Per the germline V gene, CDR1 is LNHDA and CDR2 is SQIVND (reference sequence). The CDR3 totals 16 residues. The chain's CDR3 is CASSPPRRAGANVLTF. The CDR3 DNA reads as TGTGCCAGTAGTCCGCCGAGGAGGGCTGGGGCCAACGTCCTGACTTTC. Full variable domain (rest looked up from reference TRBV19 and TRBJ2-6): DGGITQSPKYLFRKEGQNVTLSCEQNLNHDAMYWYRQDPGQGLRLIYYSQIVNDFQKGDIAEGYSVSREKKESFPLTVTSAQKNPTAFYLCASSPPRRAGANVLTFGAGSRLTVL.

V and J are TRBV5-4 and TRBJ1-2, with TRBD1 identical over 11 bases. CDR3 length equals 14 residues. CDR1 is SGHNT, CDR2 YYREEE, per germline (reference sequence). After removal of 4 bases from V and 2 bases from J, the junction contained 1 base not matched to a gene. The CDR3 protein is CASSRTGGNYGYTF. Here the CDR3 DNA reads TGTGCCAGCAGCAGGACAGGGGGCAACTATGGCTACACCTTC.

The chain has TRBV15 and TRBJ2-3; 9 bases match TRBD1. This CDR3 comprises 16 residues. With V trimmed by 0 bases and J by 3 bases, 4 bases remained unmatched. Germline V gene lookup returns CDR1 LNHNV and CDR2 YYDKDF (reference sequence). The CDR3 sequence: CATSRDQQGATDTQYF. Here the CDR3 DNA reads TGTGCCACCAGCAGAGATCAACAGGGGGCAACAGATACGCAGTATTTT.